Detailed here is one TCR beta chain. The antigen is not known. This sample is part of a study of Ad26.COV2.S vaccination and SARS-CoV-2 variants. General study points: Possible underestimation of total T cell responses by the TCR breadth and depth analyses was noted. Breadth measured for non-spike TCRs was similar across vaccine and placebo recipients. After vaccination, reports described spike-specific CD8+ and CD4+ T cell responses as showing substantial breadth.

TCRdb keeps only in-frame clones here, not all; method: immunoSEQ multiplex PCR. This table has 150,000 to 200,000 clones, roughly 85% appearing once. Per the germline V gene, CDR1 is LNHDA and CDR2 is SQIVND (reference sequence). V trimming: 6 bases; J trimming: 2 bases; junction bases outside the gene matches: 3. The CDR3 runs to 13 residues. V and J are TRBV19 and TRBJ2-7; the match to TRBD1 covers 8 bases. Sequenced material: peripheral blood, taken after recovery from COVID-19. This receptor was taken from a human donor who had recovered from COVID-19. DNA of the CDR3: TGTGCCAGTAGCCGGGACAGGACCTACGAGCAGTACTTC. Encoded protein: CASSRDRTYEQYF.